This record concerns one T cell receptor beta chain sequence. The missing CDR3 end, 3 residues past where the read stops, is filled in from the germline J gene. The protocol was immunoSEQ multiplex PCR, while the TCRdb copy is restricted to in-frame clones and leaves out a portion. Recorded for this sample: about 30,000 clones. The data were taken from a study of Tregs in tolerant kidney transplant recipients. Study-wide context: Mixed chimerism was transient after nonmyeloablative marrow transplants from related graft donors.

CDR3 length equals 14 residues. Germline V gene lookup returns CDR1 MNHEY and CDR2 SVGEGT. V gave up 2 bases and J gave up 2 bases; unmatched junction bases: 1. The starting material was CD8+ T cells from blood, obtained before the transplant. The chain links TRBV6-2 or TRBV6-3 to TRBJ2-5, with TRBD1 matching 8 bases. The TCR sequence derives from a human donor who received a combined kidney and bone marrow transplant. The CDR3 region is CASSYRTGQETQYF. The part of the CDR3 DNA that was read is TGTGCCAGCAGTTACCGGACAGGGCAAGAGACC.